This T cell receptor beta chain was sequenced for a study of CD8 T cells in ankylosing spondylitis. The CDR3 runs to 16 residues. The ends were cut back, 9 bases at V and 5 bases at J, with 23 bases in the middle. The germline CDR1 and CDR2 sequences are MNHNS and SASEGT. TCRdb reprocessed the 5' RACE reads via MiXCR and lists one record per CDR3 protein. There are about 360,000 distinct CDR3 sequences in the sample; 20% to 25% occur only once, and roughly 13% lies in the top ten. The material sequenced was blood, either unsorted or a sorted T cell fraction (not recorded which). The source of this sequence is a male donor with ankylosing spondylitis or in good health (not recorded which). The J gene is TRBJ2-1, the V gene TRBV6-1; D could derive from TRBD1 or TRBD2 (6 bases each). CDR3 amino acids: CASSRSWRAGDNEQFF. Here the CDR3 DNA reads TGTGCCAGTAGCAGAAGCTGGAGGGCAGGGGACAATGAGCAGTTCTTC.